This T cell receptor beta chain appears in the sequencing data of a study of blood T cells in healthy people across ages. A minimum of 5 micrograms of total RNA was extracted per sample. With a J-beta primer mix and a sample-barcoded 5' primer, a second PCR ran 7 to 11 cycles. Each CDR3 protein gets one entry after TCRdb re-called the 5' RACE reads with MiXCR. The sample holds fewer than 1 million distinct CDR3 sequences, about 42% seen once. The CDR3 has 13 amino acids. Germline CDR1 and CDR2: DFQATT and SNEGSKA (reference sequence). V was trimmed by 4 bases and J by 4 bases, leaving 10 bases between them.

The sequencing sample was made of blood. This sequence originates from a man aged 55 to 69 in good health. The J gene is TRBJ1-4, the V gene TRBV20-1; possible D gene TRBD1, 6 bases. The CDR3 bases are TGCAGTGCTACTAGGACAGTTAATGAAAAACTGTTTTTT. Its translation: CSATRTVNEKLFF.